Listed below are T cell receptor beta chains from one sample, sequenced in a study of T-cell reconstitution after alpha-beta-depleted transplantation in children. TCRdb re-derived calls from the PCR reads in MiXCR, one entry per CDR3 protein. Of approximately 32,000 distinct CDR3 sequences listed, approximately 6.5% were seen once; the top ten hold over 25%. Sequencing was performed on peripheral blood, taken 60 days after TCRalphabeta/CD19-depleted stem cell transplant. Receptors originate from a child under two years old who had a stem cell transplant for acute myeloid leukemia, so the T cells may come from the graft donor. The conserved cysteine and the conserved F or W are not part of the CDR3 here. The order of the fields is CDR3 protein, V gene, J gene.

CDR3: SAAGGRNEQF; V: TRBV20-1; J: TRBJ2-1
CDR3: ATSQANYGYT; V: TRBV15; J: TRBJ1-2
CDR3: ASSLLINQETQY; V: TRBV7-8; J: TRBJ2-5
CDR3: ASSHRGTEAF; V: TRBV11-3; J: TRBJ1-1
CDR3: AGTGGTGELF; V: TRBV6-2/TRBV6-3; J: TRBJ2-2
CDR3: ASSYRDSSSPYEQY; V: TRBV6-5; J: TRBJ2-7
CDR3: ASSLEGAHPDTQY; V: TRBV5-5; J: TRBJ2-3
CDR3: ASSSEGQNTEAF; V: TRBV5-1; J: TRBJ1-1
CDR3: ASSLFGPGGKYEQF; V: TRBV28; J: TRBJ2-1
CDR3: ASSESRLGDEQY; V: TRBV25-1; J: TRBJ2-7
CDR3: ASCPGGLAAF; V: TRBV27; J: TRBJ1-1
CDR3: SAAWAGGPSYEQY; V: TRBV20-1; J: TRBJ2-7
CDR3: SARDMYNTGPNTEAF; V: TRBV20-1; J: TRBJ1-1
CDR3: ASSQEAGPPDTQY; V: TRBV3-1; J: TRBJ2-3
CDR3: ASSLNRDRPSYEQY; V: TRBV27; J: TRBJ2-7
CDR3: ASRDRGGKNIQY; V: TRBV12-3/TRBV12-4; J: TRBJ2-4
CDR3: ASSQRPGAPYEQY; V: TRBV14; J: TRBJ2-7
CDR3: ASAGPQNTEAF; V: TRBV5-1; J: TRBJ1-1
CDR3: ASSFFRTDTQY; V: TRBV27; J: TRBJ2-3
CDR3: ATSGRDRVQETQY; V: TRBV15; J: TRBJ2-5
CDR3: ATSRERDTQY; V: TRBV15; J: TRBJ2-3
CDR3: ASSYSGRSSGNTIY; V: TRBV6-2/TRBV6-3; J: TRBJ1-3
CDR3: AFSPGQGVSDTQY; V: TRBV10-3; J: TRBJ2-3
CDR3: ASSLGAGAKGDTEAF; V: TRBV5-1; J: TRBJ1-1
CDR3: ASSGQGGREQF; V: TRBV6-1; J: TRBJ2-1
CDR3: ASSSFTANNEQF; V: TRBV7-3; J: TRBJ2-1
CDR3: SVYGSNYGYT; V: TRBV29-1; J: TRBJ1-2
CDR3: ASSASGTSGGADEQF; V: TRBV9; J: TRBJ2-1
CDR3: ASSRPGGGTDTQY; V: TRBV7-2; J: TRBJ2-3
CDR3: ASSLEQKVYSTDTQY; V: TRBV7-2; J: TRBJ2-3
CDR3: ASSLYSETQY; V: TRBV28; J: TRBJ2-5
CDR3: ASSLVGYNEQF; V: TRBV5-1; J: TRBJ2-1
CDR3: ASSSRALGYT; V: TRBV9; J: TRBJ1-2
CDR3: ATSDAAGEVQNIQY; V: TRBV24-1; J: TRBJ2-4
CDR3: ASSVGSADYGYT; V: TRBV9; J: TRBJ1-2
CDR3: ASSSERVQDGYT; V: TRBV28; J: TRBJ1-2
CDR3: ATHWERDLQETQY; V: TRBV6-1; J: TRBJ2-5
CDR3: ASSQGRSGQF; V: TRBV12-3/TRBV12-4; J: TRBJ2-1
CDR3: ASSFTNTEAF; V: TRBV12-3/TRBV12-4; J: TRBJ1-1
CDR3: ASRHDRGSQPQH; V: TRBV12-3/TRBV12-4; J: TRBJ1-5
CDR3: ASGGGRGNEQF; V: TRBV9; J: TRBJ2-1
CDR3: ASSLSVRGLPGANVLT; V: TRBV27; J: TRBJ2-6
CDR3: ASSPRVRGANVLT; V: TRBV28; J: TRBJ2-6
CDR3: ASSQDNPSSGWGRGNEQF; V: TRBV4-3; J: TRBJ2-1
CDR3: ASSSGQGYYGYT; V: TRBV27; J: TRBJ1-2
CDR3: ASSPGEAGNYGYT; V: TRBV3-1; J: TRBJ1-2
CDR3: ASSHPGGQGTEAF; V: TRBV13; J: TRBJ1-1
CDR3: ASSPRLPIAPFTGELF; V: TRBV12-3/TRBV12-4; J: TRBJ2-2
CDR3: ASSKQGNEQF; V: TRBV6-5; J: TRBJ2-1